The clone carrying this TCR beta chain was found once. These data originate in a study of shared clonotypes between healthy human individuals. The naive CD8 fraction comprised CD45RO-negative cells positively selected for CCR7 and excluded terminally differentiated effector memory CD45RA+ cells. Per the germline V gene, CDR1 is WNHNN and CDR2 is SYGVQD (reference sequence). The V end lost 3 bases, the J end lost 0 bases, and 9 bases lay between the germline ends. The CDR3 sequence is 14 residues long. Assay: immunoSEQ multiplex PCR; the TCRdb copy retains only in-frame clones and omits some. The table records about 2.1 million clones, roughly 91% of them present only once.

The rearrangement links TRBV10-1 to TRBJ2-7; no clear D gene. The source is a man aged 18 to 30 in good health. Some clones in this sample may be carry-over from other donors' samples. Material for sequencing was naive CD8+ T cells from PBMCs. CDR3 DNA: TGCGCCAGCAGTGACTCCTACAGCTCCTACGAGCAGTACTTC. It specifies CASSDSYSSYEQYF.